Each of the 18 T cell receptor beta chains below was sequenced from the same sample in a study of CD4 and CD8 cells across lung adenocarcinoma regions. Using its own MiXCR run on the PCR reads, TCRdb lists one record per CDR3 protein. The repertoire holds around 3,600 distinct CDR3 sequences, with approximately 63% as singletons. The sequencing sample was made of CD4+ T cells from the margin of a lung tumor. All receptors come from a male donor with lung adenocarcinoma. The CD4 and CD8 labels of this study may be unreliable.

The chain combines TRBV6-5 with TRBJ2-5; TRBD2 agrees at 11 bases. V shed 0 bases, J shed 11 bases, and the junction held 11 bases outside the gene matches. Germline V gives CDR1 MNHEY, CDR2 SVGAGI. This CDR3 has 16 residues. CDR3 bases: TGTGCCAGCAGTTACTCGGTAGCGGGAGGGCCGGGGGAGCAGTACTTC. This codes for CASSYSVAGGPGEQYF.

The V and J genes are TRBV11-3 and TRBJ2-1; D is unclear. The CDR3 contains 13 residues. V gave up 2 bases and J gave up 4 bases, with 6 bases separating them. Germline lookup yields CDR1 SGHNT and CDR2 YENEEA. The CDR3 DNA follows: TGTGCCAGCAGCTTATTCAGATACAATGAGCAGTTCTTC. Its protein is CASSLFRYNEQFF.

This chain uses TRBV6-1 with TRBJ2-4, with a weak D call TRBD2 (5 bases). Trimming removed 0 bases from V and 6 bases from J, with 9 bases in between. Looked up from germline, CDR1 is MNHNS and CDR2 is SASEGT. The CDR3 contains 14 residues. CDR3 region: CASSEAGGINIQYF. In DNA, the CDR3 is TGTGCCAGCAGTGAAGCCGGAGGCATAAACATTCAGTACTTC.

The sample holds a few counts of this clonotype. The CDR3 sequence is CASKPLIQREYVKNIQYF. The CDR3 region has the DNA TGTGCCAGTAAGCCCCTTATCCAGCGGGAGTACGTCAAAAACATTCAGTACTTC. The chain recombines TRBV6-1 with TRBJ2-4; 8 nucleotides line up with TRBD2. V dropped 9 bases and J dropped 3; count of bases not matched to a gene: 19. CDR1 MNHNS and CDR2 SASEGT come from the germline V gene. The CDR3 spans 18 residues.

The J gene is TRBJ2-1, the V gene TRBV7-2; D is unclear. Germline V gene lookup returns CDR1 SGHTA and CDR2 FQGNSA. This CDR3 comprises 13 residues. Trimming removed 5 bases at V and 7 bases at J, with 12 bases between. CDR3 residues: CASSPGPWNEQFF. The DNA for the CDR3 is TGTGCCAGCAGCCCGGGCCCGTGGAATGAGCAGTTCTTC.

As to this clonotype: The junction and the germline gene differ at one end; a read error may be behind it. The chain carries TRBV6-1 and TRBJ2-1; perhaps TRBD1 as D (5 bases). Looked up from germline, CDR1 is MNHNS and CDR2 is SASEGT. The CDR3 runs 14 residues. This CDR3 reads CAGSAQGGQDTQYF. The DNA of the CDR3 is TGTGCGGGCAGTGCGCAGGGCGGCCAAGATACGCAGTATTTC.

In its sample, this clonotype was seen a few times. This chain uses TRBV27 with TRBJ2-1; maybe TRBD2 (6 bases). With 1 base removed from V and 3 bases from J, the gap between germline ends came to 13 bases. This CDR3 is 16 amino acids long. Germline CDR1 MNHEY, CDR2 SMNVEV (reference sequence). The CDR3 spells CASSLLVADLYNEQFF. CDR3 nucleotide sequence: TGTGCCAGCAGTTTATTAGTAGCGGACCTCTACAATGAGCAGTTCTTC.

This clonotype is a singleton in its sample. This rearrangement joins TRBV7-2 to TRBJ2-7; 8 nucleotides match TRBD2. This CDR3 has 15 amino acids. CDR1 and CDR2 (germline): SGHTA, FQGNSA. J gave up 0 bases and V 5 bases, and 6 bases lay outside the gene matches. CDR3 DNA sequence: TGTGCCAGCAGCGTTACTAGCGGTATCTCCTACGAGCAGTACTTC. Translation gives CASSVTSGISYEQYF.

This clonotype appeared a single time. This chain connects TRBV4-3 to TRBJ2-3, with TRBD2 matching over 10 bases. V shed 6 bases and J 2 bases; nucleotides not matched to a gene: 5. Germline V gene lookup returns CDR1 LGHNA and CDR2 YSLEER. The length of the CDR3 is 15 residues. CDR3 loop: CASRSGTSDTDTQYF. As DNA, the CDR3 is TGCGCCAGCAGGTCCGGGACTAGCGACACAGATACGCAGTATTTT.

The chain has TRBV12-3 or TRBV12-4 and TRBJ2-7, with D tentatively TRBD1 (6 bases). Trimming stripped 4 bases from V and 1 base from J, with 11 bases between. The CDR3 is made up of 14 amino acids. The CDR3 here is CASSSLGQSYEQYF. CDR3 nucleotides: TGTGCCAGCAGTTCCCTCGGACAGTCCTACGAGCAGTACTTC.

CDR3: CASTIGTSGRSYEQYF. The CDR3, as DNA: TGTGCCAGCACTATTGGGACTAGCGGGAGATCCTACGAGCAGTACTTC. The chain couples TRBV6-1 to TRBJ2-7; 14 bases map to TRBD2. Germline values: CDR1 MNHNS, CDR2 SASEGT. The CDR3 has 16 amino acids. J was trimmed by 1 base and V by 7 bases; bases with no gene match: 6.

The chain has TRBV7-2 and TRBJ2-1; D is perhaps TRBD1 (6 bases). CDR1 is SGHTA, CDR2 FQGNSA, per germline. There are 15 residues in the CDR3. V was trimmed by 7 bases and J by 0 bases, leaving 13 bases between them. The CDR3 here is CASNRDGSSYNEQFF. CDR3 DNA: TGTGCCAGCAACAGGGACGGCAGCTCCTACAATGAGCAGTTCTTC. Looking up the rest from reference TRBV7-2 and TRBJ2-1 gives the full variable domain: GAGVSQSPSNKVTEKGKDVELRCDPISGHTALYWYRQSLGQGLEFLIYFQGNSAPDKSGLPSDRFSAERTGGSVSTLTIQRTQQEDSAVYLCASNRDGSSYNEQFFGPGTRLTVL.

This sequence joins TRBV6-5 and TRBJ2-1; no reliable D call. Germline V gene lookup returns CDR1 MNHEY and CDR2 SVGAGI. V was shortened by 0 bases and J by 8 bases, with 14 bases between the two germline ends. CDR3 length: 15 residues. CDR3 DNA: TGTGCCAGCAGTTACTCAGCTGGTGAAAGGGATGAGCAGTTCTTC. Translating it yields CASSYSAGERDEQFF.

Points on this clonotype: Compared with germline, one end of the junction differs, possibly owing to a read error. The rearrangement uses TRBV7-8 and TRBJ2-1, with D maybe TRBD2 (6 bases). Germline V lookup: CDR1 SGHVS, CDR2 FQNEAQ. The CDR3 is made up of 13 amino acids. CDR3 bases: TGTGCCAGCGGCTTCACCCGGGACTCAGAGCAGTTCTTC. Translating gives CASGFTRDSEQFF.

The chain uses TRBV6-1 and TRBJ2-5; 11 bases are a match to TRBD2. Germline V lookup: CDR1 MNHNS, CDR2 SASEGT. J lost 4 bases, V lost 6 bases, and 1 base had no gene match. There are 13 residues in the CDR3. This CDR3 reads CASRLAGGETQYF. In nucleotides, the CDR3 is TGTGCCAGCAGGCTAGCGGGGGGAGAGACCCAGTACTTC.

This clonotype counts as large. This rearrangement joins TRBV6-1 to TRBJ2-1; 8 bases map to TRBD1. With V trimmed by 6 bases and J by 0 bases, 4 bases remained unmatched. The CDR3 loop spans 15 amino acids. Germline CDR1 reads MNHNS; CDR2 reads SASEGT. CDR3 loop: CASRQGVSSYNEQFF. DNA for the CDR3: TGTGCCAGCAGACAGGGGGTCAGCTCCTACAATGAGCAGTTCTTC.

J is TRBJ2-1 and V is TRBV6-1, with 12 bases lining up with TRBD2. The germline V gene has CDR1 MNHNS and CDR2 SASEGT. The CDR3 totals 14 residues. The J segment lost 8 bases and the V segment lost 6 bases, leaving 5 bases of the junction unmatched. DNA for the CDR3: TGTGCCAGCAGGGGGCTAGCGGGAGGGCATGAGCAGTTCTTC. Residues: CASRGLAGGHEQFF.

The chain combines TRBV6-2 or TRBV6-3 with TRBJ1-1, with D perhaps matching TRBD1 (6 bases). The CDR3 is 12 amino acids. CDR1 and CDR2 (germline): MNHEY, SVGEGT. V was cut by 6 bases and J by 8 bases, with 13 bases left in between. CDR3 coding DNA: TGTGCCAGCAGCCCGGGACATAACGAAGCTTTCTTT. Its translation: CASSPGHNEAFF.